The 17 T cell receptor beta chains listed next were all sequenced from one sample in a study of T cells in Graves' hyperthyroidism and ophthalmopathy. RNA transcripts gave rise to amplified TCR beta CDR3 regions. During a first-round RT-PCR of the TCR CDR3, the HTBI primer set was used. TCRdb recomputed calls from the multiplex PCR reads with MiXCR, one row per CDR3 protein. The sample holds some 400,000 distinct CDR3 sequences, around 14% seen once. The sample consisted of blood. The source of these receptors is a woman aged 55 to 70 with Graves' hyperthyroidism.

This clonotype was counted ten times or more. The chain couples TRBV24-1 to TRBJ2-1; possible D gene TRBD2, 6 bases. The V gene's germline CDR1 is KGHDR and CDR2 SFDVKD. The CDR3 totals 14 residues. V gave up 3 bases and J gave up 4 bases, with 9 bases separating them. As DNA, the CDR3 is TGTGCCACCAGTGATCCCGGACTATACAATGAGCAGTTCTTC. It encodes CATSDPGLYNEQFF.

This clonotype showed up many times. The chain links TRBV5-1 to TRBJ1-1; TRBD1 might be the D (5 bases). V gave up 0 bases and J gave up 5 bases, with 11 bases separating them. The CDR3 totals 14 residues. Germline lookup yields CDR1 SGHRS and CDR2 YFSETQ. CDR3 amino acids: CASSLAEEGTEAFF. For the CDR3, the DNA is TGCGCCAGCAGCTTGGCGGAAGAGGGGACTGAAGCTTTCTTT.

V and J are TRBV19 and TRBJ1-5, with no clear D. Per germline, CDR1 LNHDA and CDR2 SQIVND (reference sequence). Deletions cut 10 bases from V and 0 bases from J, with 16 bases between. There are 15 residues in the CDR3. This CDR3 reads CATKRGRFSNQPQHF. Written as DNA, the CDR3 is TGTGCCACCAAAAGAGGGAGGTTTAGCAATCAGCCCCAGCATTTT. The full variable domain, in which reference TRBV19 and TRBJ1-5 provide the parts outside the CDR3, is DGGITQSPKYLFRKEGQNVTLSCEQNLNHDAMYWYRQDPGQGLRLIYYSQIVNDFQKGDIAEGYSVSREKKESFPLTVTSAQKNPTAFYLCATKRGRFSNQPQHFGDGTRLSIL.

The gene calls are TRBV28 and TRBJ2-7; 11 nucleotides line up with TRBD2. CDR1 is MDHEN, CDR2 SYDVKM, per germline. V was pared by 4 bases and J by 1 base, with 9 bases of the junction left unmatched. The CDR3 runs 17 residues. CDR3 region: CASSSTAGTSGSYEQYF. CDR3 DNA: TGTGCCAGCAGTTCGACAGCTGGGACTAGCGGTTCCTACGAGCAGTACTTC.

V is TRBV29-1 and J is TRBJ1-2, with D possibly matching TRBD1 (6 bases). The CDR3 covers 14 residues. CDR1 SQVTM and CDR2 ANQGSEA come from the germline V gene. Trimming removed 2 bases from V and 6 bases from J, with 16 bases in between. The CDR3 coding sequence is TGCAGCGTTGAACTCACCCAACAGGGAAATGGCTACACCTTC. The encoded protein is CSVELTQQGNGYTF.

This clonotype occurred many times. The genes are TRBV11-2 and TRBJ2-3; maybe TRBD2 (6 bases). Germline lookup yields CDR1 SGHAT and CDR2 FQNNGV. The CDR3 sequence is 16 residues long. V was shortened by 5 bases and J by 2 bases, with 17 bases between the two germline ends. The CDR3 DNA follows: TGTGCCAGCAGCCGTGTTTTGTGGGAGGTCACAGATACGCAGTATTTT. It codes for CASSRVLWEVTDTQYF. Filled out from reference TRBV11-2 and TRBJ2-3, the complete variable domain reads EAGVAQSPRYKIIEKRQSVAFWCNPISGHATLYWYQQILGQGPKLLIQFQNNGVVDDSQLPKDRFSAERLKGVDSTLKIQPAKLEDSAVYLCASSRVLWEVTDTQYFGPGTRLTVL.

This clonotype occurred many times. This sequence joins TRBV7-3 and TRBJ2-1, with 7 positions matching TRBD2. Looked up from germline, CDR1 is SGHTA and CDR2 is FQGTGA. Losses at the gene ends were 4 bases for V and 11 bases for J; bases not matched to a gene: 5. CDR3 length: 12 amino acids. CDR3 protein: CASSYPGTKQFF. The CDR3 DNA reads as TGTGCCAGCAGCTATCCCGGGACTAAGCAGTTCTTC.

This clonotype has a single count. This sequence joins TRBV29-1 and TRBJ2-7; D tentatively fits TRBD1 or TRBD2 (5 bases each). Germline loops: CDR1 SQVTM, CDR2 ANQGSEA. V lost 4 bases and J 5 bases, leaving 12 bases between the germline ends. The CDR3 runs 12 residues. Written as DNA, the CDR3 is TGCAGCGTTGGTGAGGGGCAGAACGAGCAGTACTTC. Translated: CSVGEGQNEQYF.

This sequence joins TRBV6-1 and TRBJ2-3; TRBD2 matches 10 bases. This CDR3 has 16 amino acids. Looked up from germline, CDR1 is MNHNS and CDR2 is SASEGT. The V segment lost 3 bases and the J segment 2 bases; nucleotides outside the gene matches: 5. CDR3 bases: TGTGCCAGCAGTGAGGGACTAGCGCCCAACACAGATACGCAGTATTTT. Amino acids: CASSEGLAPNTDTQYF.

This clonotype was seen repeatedly, ten times or more. J is TRBJ2-7 and V is TRBV28, with 11 bases lining up with TRBD2. This CDR3 is built from 14 residues. Looked up from germline, CDR1 is MDHEN and CDR2 is SYDVKM. Trimming removed 6 bases from V and 2 bases from J; junction bases left unmatched: 3. CDR3 bases: TGTGCCAGCAGACTAGCGGGAGCCACCTACGAGCAGTACTTC. Encoded protein: CASRLAGATYEQYF.

This clonotype showed up just a few times. The V and J genes are TRBV10-1 and TRBJ2-6; 13 positions match TRBD2. Looked up from germline, CDR1 is WNHNN and CDR2 is SYGVQD (reference sequence). Trimming at V came to 3 bases and at J to 2 bases, leaving 7 bases not matched to a gene. This CDR3 comprises 19 residues. The CDR3 nucleotides read TGCGCCAGCAGTGAAACTACCGGGACTAGCGGGACTGGGGCCAACGTCCTGACTTTC. Protein product: CASSETTGTSGTGANVLTF.

In this sample, this clonotype turned up many times. The rearrangement uses TRBV11-3 and TRBJ2-1; 8 bases line up with TRBD2. The CDR3 runs to 15 residues. With V trimmed by 8 bases and J by 6 bases, 12 bases remained unmatched. Germline V gives CDR1 SGHNT, CDR2 YENEEA. The chain's CDR3 is CASSKGSGTPNEQFF. The CDR3 DNA follows: TGTGCCAGCTCTAAAGGTAGCGGGACCCCCAATGAGCAGTTCTTC.

On this clonotype itself: One end of the junction fails to match germline, which may point to a read error. CDR3 amino acids: CASSVAESSYNEHFF. In DNA, the CDR3 is TGTGCCAGTAGTGTAGCGGAGAGCTCCTACAATGAGCACTTCTTC. The chain employs TRBV19 and TRBJ2-1; D may be TRBD2 (6 bases). Per the germline V gene, CDR1 is LNHDA and CDR2 is SQIVND (reference sequence). The CDR3 extends over 15 amino acids.

The rearrangement uses TRBV2 and TRBJ2-1; TRBD2 agrees at 8 bases. Unmatched junction bases numbered 10, after V lost 0 bases and J lost 9 bases. The CDR3 is 16 amino acids. The germline V gene has CDR1 SNHLY and CDR2 FYNNEI. The CDR3 region is CASSEAGPPLAGEQFF. CDR3 DNA: TGTGCCAGCAGTGAAGCTGGGCCCCCGCTAGCGGGTGAGCAGTTCTTC.

This clonotype occurred many times. This chain joins TRBV10-3 and TRBJ2-1; possibly TRBD1 for D (6 bases). The CDR3 length is 14 residues. Trimming removed 3 bases at V and 5 bases at J, with 11 bases between. Germline V CDR1 and CDR2: ENHRY, SYGVKD. The CDR3 nucleotides are TGTGCCATCAGTGATCGGAGGACAGACAATGAGCAGTTCTTC. As protein: CAISDRRTDNEQFF.

This clonotype was detected only once. The chain recombines TRBV3-1 with TRBJ1-2, with TRBD1 identical over 10 bases. This CDR3 is 15 amino acids long. Germline CDR1 LGHDT, CDR2 YNNKEL (reference sequence). The junction had 5 bases not matched to a gene; V was cut back by 3 bases and J by 4 bases. The CDR3 loop is CASSHPGQGIYGYTF. As DNA, the CDR3 is TGTGCCAGCAGCCACCCGGGACAGGGGATCTATGGCTACACCTTC.

The chain has TRBV5-4 and TRBJ2-3, with D tentatively TRBD2 (5 bases). The germline V and J ends were trimmed by 3 bases and 8 bases, with 19 bases remaining between them. The CDR3 has 15 residues. Germline V gene lookup returns CDR1 SGHNT and CDR2 YYREEE (reference sequence). DNA of the CDR3: TGTGCCAGCAGCTCGGTGGCTCAGGCCGGAGGTACGCAGTATTTT. Translation gives CASSSVAQAGGTQYF.